This T cell receptor beta chain was sequenced in a study of T cell responses to AZD1222 COVID-19 vaccine. Study-wide context: Timing groups of about 4 and about 12 weeks for second doses were pooled.

Data came from immunoSEQ multiplex PCR; TCRdb stores just in-frame clones and leaves some out. The data show 82,000 or so clones, roughly 90% seen once. The CDR3 consists of 13 residues. Deletions cut 3 bases from V and 9 bases from J, with 12 bases between. Germline V CDR1 and CDR2: MDHEN, SYDVKM. Study outcomes and limitations: Variant regions that are unmutated are reportedly the target of nearly half of spike-specific TCRs. Spike-specific TCR breadth and depth grew following two AZD1222 doses.

On this clone: Antigen unknown.

Specimen: peripheral blood, collected on day 0 of AZD1222 vaccination. J is TRBJ2-1 and V is TRBV28; D is perhaps TRBD2 (5 bases). The receptor comes from an adult in good health. The CDR3 is CASSFQIEGEQFF. The CDR3 nucleotides read TGTGCCAGCAGTTTCCAAATAGAGGGTGAGCAGTTCTTC.